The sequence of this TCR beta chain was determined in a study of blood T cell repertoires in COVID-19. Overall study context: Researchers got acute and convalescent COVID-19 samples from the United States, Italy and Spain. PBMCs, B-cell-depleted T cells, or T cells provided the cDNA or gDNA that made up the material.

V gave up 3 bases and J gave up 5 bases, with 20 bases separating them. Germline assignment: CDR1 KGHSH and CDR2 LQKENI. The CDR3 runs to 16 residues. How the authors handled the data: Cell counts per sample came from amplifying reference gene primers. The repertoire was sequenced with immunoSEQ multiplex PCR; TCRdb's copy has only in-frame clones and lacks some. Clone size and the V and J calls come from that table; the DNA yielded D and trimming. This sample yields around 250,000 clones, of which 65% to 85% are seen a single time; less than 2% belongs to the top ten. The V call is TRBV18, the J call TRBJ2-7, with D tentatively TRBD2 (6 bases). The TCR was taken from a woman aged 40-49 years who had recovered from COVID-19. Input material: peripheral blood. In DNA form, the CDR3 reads TGTGCCAGCTCACCGCGGGAAGGGACCAGTTCTCACGAGCAGTACTTC. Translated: CASSPREGTSSHEQYF.